Each of the 22 T cell receptor beta chains below was sequenced from the same sample in a study of CD8+ T cells in alopecia areata. The treatment was: oral pan-JAK inhibitor, 5-10 mg twice daily. Extraction of RNA preceded its reverse transcription into cDNA, which served as the sequencing template. TCRdb's table, derived via immunoSEQ multiplex PCR, lists solely in-frame clones and lacks some. The profile covers under 150,000 clones, with 60% to 65% appearing a single time and approximately 5.1% taken by the ten largest. Sample: CD4+ T cells sorted from blood, taken at week 4, from a patient treated with tofacitinib. The receptors come from a human donor with alopecia areata.

The chain employs TRBV10-3 and TRBJ1-2, with D uncertain. Trimming took off 2 bases at V and 4 bases at J, with 14 bases between the two ends. Germline V gives CDR1 ENHRY, CDR2 SYGVKD. The CDR3 is 15 residues long. In DNA, the CDR3 is TGTGCCATCAGTGAGGAGACCCTCTCCCTCTATGGCTACACCTTC. Residues: CAISEETLSLYGYTF.

This chain connects TRBV6-5 to TRBJ1-6; weak D call: TRBD1 (5 bases). CDR1 is MNHEY and CDR2 is SVGAGI in the germline V gene. V shed 10 bases and J shed 6 bases, with 19 bases lying between them. CDR3 length: 15 residues. The CDR3 spells CATGTSRGGNSPLHF. The CDR3 DNA is TGTGCCACCGGGACGTCTCGGGGTGGTAATTCACCCCTCCACTTT.

The CDR3 DNA reads as TGTGCCATCAGAGGGACTAGCGGGAGGCTTGAGACCCAGTACTTC. Its translation is CAIRGTSGRLETQYF. The rearrangement links TRBV10-3 to TRBJ2-5; 15 bases map to TRBD2. The CDR3 extends over 15 amino acids. CDR1 and CDR2 (germline): ENHRY, SYGVKD. V dropped 6 bases and J dropped 5; count of bases not matched to a gene: 4.

In this sample, this clone turned up a few times. In DNA form, the CDR3 reads TGTGCCTGCATAGGACAGGAGAGACGTGGCTACACCTTC. Protein: CACIGQERRGYTF. The chain has TRBV30 and TRBJ1-2; 7 bases are shared with TRBD1. Looked up from germline, CDR1 is GTSNPN and CDR2 is SVGIG (reference sequence). The CDR3 has 13 amino acids. Trimming cost V 6 bases and J 7 bases; bases outside gene matches: 11.

CDR3 sequence (DNA): TGCGCCAGCAGCCAAATCAGGAGTATTCGGAACACTGAAGCTTTCTTT. It encodes CASSQIRSIRNTEAFF. The chain links TRBV4-3 to TRBJ1-1; D remains ambiguous. This CDR3 contains 16 residues. Between the trimmed V and J ends, which lost 2 bases and 1 base, there was a span of 14 bases. Germline V lookup: CDR1 LGHNA, CDR2 YSLEER.

The chain joins TRBV5-4 to TRBJ1-6, with TRBD1 matching 7 bases. Germline CDR1 is SGHNT and CDR2 is YYREEE (reference sequence). The CDR3 is 15 amino acids. V was pared by 1 base and J by 13 bases, with 11 bases of the junction left unmatched. The CDR3 DNA sequence: TGTGCCAGCAGCTTGACAGGGGACACCAATTTTCCCCTCCACTTT. This sequence encodes CASSLTGDTNFPLHF.

The chain couples TRBV18 to TRBJ2-1; D is ambiguous. The CDR3 is made up of 14 amino acids. The germline gives CDR1 KGHSH, CDR2 LQKENI. Between the trimmed V and J ends, which lost 2 bases and 5 bases, there was a span of 10 bases. CDR3 nucleotide sequence: TGTGCCAGCTCACCATCTTCTGAAAACAATGAGCAGTTCTTC. Its protein is CASSPSSENNEQFF.

This chain connects TRBV7-9 to TRBJ2-5, with TRBD2 matching 7 bases. The DNA end is more similar to TRBJ2-7, so the J call may be wrong. This CDR3 has 15 residues. The V gene's germline CDR1 is SEHNR and CDR2 FQNEAQ (reference sequence). The CDR3 loop reads CASSDPSGASYEQYF. The CDR3 bases are TGTGCCAGCAGCGACCCGAGCGGGGCGAGCTACGAGCAGTACTTC.

Concerning this clone itself: This may be a read error, as it is one base from a much larger clone. V gene TRBV7-8 combines with J gene TRBJ1-2; perhaps TRBD1 as D (6 bases). The germline gives CDR1 SGHVS, CDR2 FQNEAQ. The CDR3 loop spans 14 amino acids. CDR3 sequence reads: CASSLDRAKYGYTF. The CDR3 DNA follows: TGTGCCAGCTCCCTGGACAGAGCTAAGTATGGCTACACCTTC.

The chain carries TRBV29-1 and TRBJ2-1; TRBD2 might be the D (6 bases). CDR1 and CDR2 from the germline V gene are SQVTM and ANQGSEA. The CDR3 has 10 amino acids. Trimming took off 4 bases at V and 10 bases at J, with 8 bases between the two ends. The CDR3: CSVVLAEQFF. The DNA of the CDR3 is TGCAGCGTTGTGCTAGCGGAGCAGTTCTTC.

This chain uses TRBV7-2 with TRBJ2-3, with 8 bases matching TRBD2. Germline CDR1 reads SGHTA; CDR2 reads FQGNSA. With 3 bases clipped from V and 0 bases from J, the junction kept 5 bases outside the gene matches. The CDR3 contains 16 residues. In nucleotides, the CDR3 is TGTGCCAGCAGCTTTACTAGCGGATCTAGCACAGATACGCAGTATTTT. Amino acid sequence: CASSFTSGSSTDTQYF.

The V gene is TRBV25-1, the J gene TRBJ2-1; 7 bases map to TRBD2. The germline V gene has CDR1 MGHDK and CDR2 SYGVNS. V lost 6 bases, J lost 9 bases, and 14 bases stayed unmatched. The CDR3 has 15 residues. The CDR3, as DNA: TGTGCCAGCAGACTTCACAGCGGGAAGGATGGTGAGCAGTTCTTC. This codes for CASRLHSGKDGEQFF.

This clone has a handful of counts. This chain connects TRBV19 to TRBJ1-5; D not resolved. Trimming removed 6 bases at V and 3 bases at J, with 6 bases between. The CDR3 is 12 residues long. CDR1 and CDR2 from the germline V gene are LNHDA and SQIVND (reference sequence). DNA for the CDR3: TGTGCCAGTAGCGGATTCAATCAGCCCCAGCATTTT. Its protein is CASSGFNQPQHF.

This clone was detected only a few times. The chain has TRBV30 and TRBJ2-3; the D is unclear. This CDR3 is 14 amino acids long. V lost 2 bases and J lost 1, with 10 bases in between. Germline CDR1 reads GTSNPN; CDR2 reads SVGIG (reference sequence). The CDR3 region is CAWSSPPGTDTQYF. CDR3 coding DNA: TGTGCCTGGAGTTCGCCGCCAGGCACAGATACGCAGTATTTT.

The chain combines TRBV5-1 with TRBJ1-6; 8 bases line up with TRBD1. V trimming: 0 bases; J trimming: 8 bases; junction bases outside the gene matches: 7. Germline CDR1 SGHRS, CDR2 YFSETQ. This CDR3 has 16 residues. In DNA form, the CDR3 reads TGCGCCAGCAGCTTGGGAGCATCGACAGGGGATTCACCCCTCCACTTT. This gives the protein CASSLGASTGDSPLHF.

The V and J genes are TRBV7-2 and TRBJ2-5; 12 bases are a match to TRBD2. The CDR3 is 18 amino acids. CDR1 and CDR2 from the germline V gene are SGHTA and FQGNSA. J gave up 5 bases and V 5 bases, and 15 bases lay outside the gene matches. The CDR3 reads CASSTSKLAGGGWETQYF. DNA for the CDR3: TGTGCCAGCAGCACCTCGAAACTAGCGGGAGGCGGCTGGGAGACCCAGTACTTC.

This sequence joins TRBV5-4 and TRBJ2-5; a weak D match, TRBD1 (6 bases). Germline V lookup: CDR1 SGHNT, CDR2 YYREEE (reference sequence). There are 14 residues in the CDR3. Trimming stripped 6 bases from V and 5 bases from J, with 17 bases between. For the CDR3, the DNA is TGTGCCAGCACCTCCAGGGGTAGTGAGGAGACCCAGTACTTC. Amino acid sequence: CASTSRGSEETQYF.

This clone was seen a handful of times. This rearrangement joins TRBV15 to TRBJ2-5, with unresolved D. The germline V and J ends were trimmed by 0 bases and 5 bases, with 10 bases remaining between them. The CDR3 runs 14 residues. Germline V gene data show CDR1 as LNHNV and CDR2 as YYDKDF (reference sequence). CDR3 nucleotide sequence: TGTGCCACCAGCAGAGATTCTGGGTGGGAGACCCAGTACTTC. Its protein product is CATSRDSGWETQYF.

The chain joins TRBV29-1 to TRBJ2-3; D may match TRBD1 or TRBD2 (5 bases each). The CDR3 sequence is 14 residues long. V shed 2 bases and J shed 0 bases, with 9 bases lying between them. CDR1 and CDR2 (germline): SQVTM, ANQGSEA. CDR3 sequence (DNA): TGCAGCGTTGAATTTGGGGACAGCACAGATACGCAGTATTTT. As protein: CSVEFGDSTDTQYF.

The V gene is TRBV2, the J gene TRBJ2-7, with 11 positions matching TRBD2. Germline CDR1 SNHLY, CDR2 FYNNEI. The CDR3 is 15 amino acids. Losses at the gene ends were 5 bases for V and 3 bases for J; bases not matched to a gene: 6. The CDR3 coding sequence is TGTGCCAGCAGTCTACTAGCGGGAGAGGACTACGAGCAGTACTTC. Amino acids: CASSLLAGEDYEQYF.

The sample holds a few counts of this clone. The J gene is TRBJ2-6, the V gene TRBV5-1, with D perhaps given as TRBD1 or TRBD2 (5 bases each). Germline CDR1 reads SGHRS; CDR2 reads YFSETQ. The CDR3 contains 15 residues. The V end lost 3 bases, the J end lost 14 bases, and 21 bases lay between the germline ends. The CDR3 here is CASSYYRTAEGILTF. The CDR3 nucleotides are TGCGCCAGCAGCTATTACCGGACCGCTGAGGGGATCCTGACTTTC.

Here the CDR3 DNA reads TGTGCCTGGACCCAGTCCATGAACACTGAAGCTTTCTTT. Translating gives CAWTQSMNTEAFF. The chain recombines TRBV30 with TRBJ1-1; D remains ambiguous. Germline CDR1 reads GTSNPN; CDR2 reads SVGIG (reference sequence). CDR3 length: 13 residues. Trimming left V 4 bases short and J 0 bases short, with 9 bases between.